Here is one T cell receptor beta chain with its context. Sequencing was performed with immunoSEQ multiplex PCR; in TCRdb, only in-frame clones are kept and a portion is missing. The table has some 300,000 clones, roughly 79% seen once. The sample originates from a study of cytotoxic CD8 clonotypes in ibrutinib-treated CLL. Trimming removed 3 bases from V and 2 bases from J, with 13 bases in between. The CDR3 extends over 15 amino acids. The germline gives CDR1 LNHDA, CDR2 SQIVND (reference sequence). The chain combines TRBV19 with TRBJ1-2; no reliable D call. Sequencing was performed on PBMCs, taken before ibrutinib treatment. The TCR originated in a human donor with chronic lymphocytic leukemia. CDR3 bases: TGTGCCAGTAGTATCGGCCGGAACCTGAACTATGGCTACACCTTC. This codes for CASSIGRNLNYGYTF.